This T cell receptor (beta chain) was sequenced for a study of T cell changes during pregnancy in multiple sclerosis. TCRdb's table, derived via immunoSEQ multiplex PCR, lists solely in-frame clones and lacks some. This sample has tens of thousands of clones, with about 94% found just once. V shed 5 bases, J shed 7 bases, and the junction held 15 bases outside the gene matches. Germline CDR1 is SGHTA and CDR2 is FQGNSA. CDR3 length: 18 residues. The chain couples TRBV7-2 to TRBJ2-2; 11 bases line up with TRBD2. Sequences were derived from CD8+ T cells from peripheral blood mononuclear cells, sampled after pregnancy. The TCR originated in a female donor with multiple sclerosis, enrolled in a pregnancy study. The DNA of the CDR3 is TGTGCCAGCAGCCAACTAACGCGTCTAGCGGGAGGTCACGGGGAGCTGTTTTTT. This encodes CASSQLTRLAGGHGELFF.